The sequence of this T cell receptor beta chain was determined in a study of blood T cells in healthy people across ages. Study-wide points: In older individuals, TCR beta diversity per million T cells was lower, falling roughly linearly with age.

Notes on this clonotype: Its antigen is not identified.

A second PCR of roughly 6 to 12 cycles used a sample-barcoded 5' primer and a J-beta primer mix. MiXCR, run by TCRdb on the 5' RACE reads, gives a single entry per CDR3 protein. The repertoire includes 540,000 or so distinct CDR3 sequences, 40% to 50% of them detected once, and around 23% sits in the top ten. V gave up 4 bases and J gave up 14 bases; unmatched junction bases: 10. In germline, CDR1 is MNHEY, CDR2 SMNVEV (reference sequence). The CDR3 totals 13 residues. The donors, healthy Caucasians from Russia, were aged roughly 6 to 90. V is TRBV27 and J is TRBJ2-3; 9 nucleotides agree with TRBD1. The sample consisted of blood. This TCR derives from an elderly man in good health. The CDR3 DNA is TGTGCCAGCAGTTCCCCGGACCGGGACAGGGTGTATTTT. Translation: CASSSPDRDRVYF.